This T cell receptor beta chain was recorded in a study of blood T cell repertoires in COVID-19. Looking at the study overall: From the United States, Italy and Spain came samples of acute and convalescent COVID-19.

A Seattle source enrolled patients during active infection and followed them longitudinally. This CDR3 is built from 14 residues. J lost 4 bases, V lost 10 bases, and 10 bases had no gene match. Germline V gene data show CDR1 as SEHNR and CDR2 as FQNEAQ (reference sequence). Per the original methods: Amplified reference gene primers provided the basis for estimating nucleated cell counts. Measured with immunoSEQ multiplex PCR; TCRdb has only the in-frame clones, and not every one. That table furnishes V, J and clone size, whereas the DNA furnished D and trimming. The sample holds about 52,000 clones, approximately 85% seen once.

Sequenced material: peripheral blood. The sequence came from a woman of 80 years or more with COVID-19, enrolled during active disease. The gene calls are TRBV7-9 and TRBJ2-1; 7 bases fit TRBD1. The CDR3 spells CANEPGQNYNEQFF. For the CDR3, the DNA is TGTGCCAACGAACCGGGACAGAATTACAATGAGCAGTTCTTC.